The 8 T cell receptor beta chains reported below all come from one sample, sequenced in a study of cytomegalovirus exposure and HLA in healthy donors. It was with 60 Vbeta and 13 Jbeta primers that the PCR ran. The table came from immunoSEQ multiplex PCR; TCRdb's copy has only in-frame clones and leaves some out. The sample comprises about 90,000 clones, roughly 80% of which are singletons, and 2.7% rests with the top ten. Sequenced input: PBMCs. These receptors originate from a man aged 25-45 years in good health and CMV-seronegative.

This clone was seen once. This chain connects TRBV9 to TRBJ1-3; TRBD1 agrees at 7 bases. The CDR3 contains 15 residues. Germline-derived CDR1 and CDR2 are SGDLS and YYNGEE. V gave up 3 bases and J gave up 3 bases; unmatched junction bases: 6. In nucleotides, the CDR3 is TGTGCCAGCAGCGGAAAACAGGGGATTGGAAACACCATATATTTT. Protein sequence: CASSGKQGIGNTIYF.

This rearrangement joins TRBV5-1 to TRBJ1-6; the D gene is possibly TRBD1 (6 bases). The CDR3 runs 15 residues. CDR1 is SGHRS, CDR2 YFSETQ, per germline. Trimming took 4 bases from V and 8 from J, leaving 16 bases between them. This CDR3 is CASSRETGFDSPLHF. The CDR3 nucleotides read TGCGCCAGCAGCCGAGAGACAGGATTCGATTCACCCCTCCACTTT.

This clone came up a few times. The chain couples TRBV7-6 to TRBJ1-4, with D possibly TRBD1 on 5 matching bases. The length of the CDR3 is 16 residues. The germline V gene has CDR1 SGHVS and CDR2 FNYEAQ. V was clipped by 1 base and J by 8 bases, with 17 bases between them. CDR3 protein: CASSLERGIAFEKLFF. Written as DNA, the CDR3 is TGTGCCAGCAGCTTAGAGCGGGGCATTGCCTTCGAAAAACTGTTTTTT.

This rearrangement joins TRBV28 to TRBJ1-5; D unresolved. V shed 10 bases and J shed 2 bases, with 12 bases lying between them. The V gene's germline CDR1 is MDHEN and CDR2 SYDVKM. This CDR3 spans 13 amino acids. The CDR3 reads CAITPHGNQPQHF. The CDR3 coding sequence is TGTGCCATTACACCCCATGGCAATCAGCCCCAGCATTTT.

The rearrangement uses TRBV27 and TRBJ2-2, with no clear D. Germline loops: CDR1 MNHEY, CDR2 SMNVEV (reference sequence). This CDR3 is 13 amino acids long. The V end was cut by 6 bases, the J end by 7 bases, with 12 bases between. In DNA, the CDR3 is TGTGCCAGCAGACCCCTTCGAGGCGGGGAGCTGTTTTTT. Translated: CASRPLRGGELFF.

This chain uses TRBV4-2 with TRBJ1-2; D might be TRBD1 (6 bases). The germline CDR1 and CDR2 sequences are LGHNA and YNFKEQ. Trimming removed 0 bases from V and 2 bases from J, with 10 bases in between. The CDR3 is made up of 15 amino acids. This CDR3 is CASSQDRQGNYGYTF. The CDR3 bases are TGTGCCAGCAGCCAAGATCGGCAGGGGAACTATGGCTACACCTTC.

This clone was found a few times. The chain couples TRBV29-1 to TRBJ1-2, with 9 bases lining up with TRBD1. V shed 4 bases and J 5 bases; nucleotides not matched to a gene: 2. In germline, CDR1 is SQVTM, CDR2 ANQGSEA. The CDR3 has 12 residues. CDR3 loop: CSVGGQGYGYTF. The CDR3 DNA reads as TGCAGCGTTGGGGGACAGGGATATGGCTACACCTTC.

V usage is TRBV19 and J usage is TRBJ1-2, with D tentatively TRBD1 (5 bases). Germline CDR1 LNHDA, CDR2 SQIVND (reference sequence). The ends were cut back, 4 bases at V and 2 bases at J, with 26 bases in the middle. The CDR3 is 19 residues long. Here the CDR3 DNA reads TGTGCCAGTAGTACCCGGGTCCAGGGTATTATTAAACTGAACTATGGCTACACCTTC. Translation gives CASSTRVQGIIKLNYGYTF. The entire variable domain, with the rest obtained from reference TRBV19 and TRBJ1-2, is as follows: DGGITQSPKYLFRKEGQNVTLSCEQNLNHDAMYWYRQDPGQGLRLIYYSQIVNDFQKGDIAEGYSVSREKKESFPLTVTSAQKNPTAFYLCASSTRVQGIIKLNYGYTFGSGTRLTVV.